This T cell receptor beta chain was recorded in a study of human T cells and chemical hapten exposure. The library gave individual cDNA molecules unique molecular identifiers. One entry per CDR3 protein, called by TCRdb with MiXCR from the RACE reads. This table holds some 400,000 distinct CDR3 sequences, roughly 4.8% found once. This clonotype was picked up many times. Specified time point: patch test 1, 2 weeks after DPC sensitization. The sample's treatment: therapeutic diphenylcyclopropenone sensitization with weekly scalp DPC. This receptor was identified in a woman aged 50 to 60 with alopecia areata. Some clones in this sample may be carry-over from other donors' samples. Sequencing was performed on whole blood, taken in connection with sensitization to the hapten diphenylcyclopropenone (DPC).

The CDR3 bases are TGTGCCACATACAGGGATGGGACTGAAGCTTTCTTT. It is translated as CATYRDGTEAFF. The chain is built from TRBV2 and TRBJ1-1, with a weak D call TRBD1 (6 bases). V gave up 10 bases and J gave up 5 bases, with 14 bases separating them. This CDR3 region has 12 residues. The germline V gene encodes CDR1 SNHLY and CDR2 FYNNEI.